This record looks at one T cell receptor beta chain sequence and its context. The data stem from a study of blood T cell repertoires in COVID-19. In the study overall: Researchers got acute and convalescent COVID-19 samples from the United States, Italy and Spain.

In the original processing: Amplification with reference gene primers provided the estimates of nucleated cell counts. TCRdb's table, derived via immunoSEQ multiplex PCR, lists solely in-frame clones and lacks some. The DNA gave D and trimming, while V, J and clone size come from that table. The profile shows under 450,000 clones, over 75% of them singletons. Enrollment of patients from Seattle took place during active infection, with longitudinal follow-up. Trimming cost V 5 bases and J 3 bases, with 20 bases left between them. The CDR3 length is 15 residues. Germline V lookup: CDR1 GTSNPN, CDR2 SVGIG (reference sequence).

The sequence was obtained from a middle-aged woman with COVID-19, enrolled during active disease. The material sequenced was peripheral blood. The rearrangement links TRBV30 to TRBJ2-7; possible D gene TRBD1, 6 bases. In DNA, the CDR3 is TGTGCCTGGGACGGGGCAGGGGAAAATTACTACGAGCAGTACTTC. As protein: CAWDGAGENYYEQYF.